These T cell receptor beta chains were read from a single sample in a study of cytomegalovirus exposure and HLA in healthy donors. Produced via immunoSEQ multiplex PCR; TCRdb's table is partial and in-frame only. Of 150,000 to 200,000 clones listed, 75% to 85% were seen once; the top ten hold around 1.6%. The sample taken for sequencing was PBMCs. All receptors come from a man aged 18 to 30 in good health and CMV-seronegative. Each CDR3 is given with its conserved first and last residue. D genes are given only for firm matches. Clone sizes are given selectively: once, few, many, or a class where the clone is expanded.

>TRBV19|.|TRBJ1-3|TRBD1
TGTGCCAGTAGTTCCTGGACAGGGAGCTCTGGAAACACCATATATTTT
CASSSWTGSSGNTIYF
>TRBV7-6|once|TRBJ1-4|.
TGTGCCAGCAGCTTCATTAATGAAAAACTGTTTTTT
CASSFINEKLFF
>TRBV4-1|few|TRBJ2-2|TRBD1
TGCGCCAGCAGCCAAGGGACTGGGACAGCCAACACCGGGGAGCTGTTTTTT
CASSQGTGTANTGELFF
>TRBV18|.|TRBJ1-1|.
TGTGCCAGCTCACGGGTCGCAGGGGACACTGAAGCTTTCTTT
CASSRVAGDTEAFF
>TRBV10-3|.|TRBJ2-7|TRBD1
TGTGCCATCAGTGAGGGGGACAGGGGCCCAATCTACGAGCAGTACTTC
CAISEGDRGPIYEQYF
>TRBV11-3|few|TRBJ2-3|.
TGTGCCAGCAGCTTAGCGGGGAGCACAGATACGCAGTATTTT
CASSLAGSTDTQYF
>TRBV4-1|.|TRBJ2-7|TRBD2
TGCGCCAGCGCTAGCGGCTGGGCCTCCGAGCAGTACTTC
CASASGWASEQYF
>TRBV2|.|TRBJ2-7|.
TGTGCCAGCAGTGAAGCGGGGAGCTCCTACGAGCAGTACTTC
CASSEAGSSYEQYF
>TRBV7-6|.|TRBJ1-1|.
TGTGCCAGCAGCTTGGGGCAGGCTGGAAACACTGAAGCTTTCTTT
CASSLGQAGNTEAFF
>TRBV5-1|.|TRBJ2-6|.
TGCGCCAGCAGCTTTATTCCAGCAGGTGCCCACTCTGGGGCCAACGTCCTGACTTTC
CASSFIPAGAHSGANVLTF
>TRBV30|.|TRBJ1-3|.
TGTGCCTGGAGTGACGGCGGCTCTGGAAACACCATATATTTT
CAWSDGGSGNTIYF
>TRBV6-1|.|TRBJ1-1|TRBD1
TGTGCCAGCAGGGGCCCAGGGGGAGGTACTGAAGCTTTCTTT
CASRGPGGGTEAFF
>TRBV6-6|.|TRBJ2-7|TRBD2
TGTGCCAGCAGTTACTCAGCTAGCGGGAGGGCCTACGAGCAGTACTTC
CASSYSASGRAYEQYF
>TRBV7-8|once|TRBJ2-1|TRBD1
TGTGCCAGCAGCTTAGAGGGCACAGGGGGGCCCTACAATGAGCAGTTCTTC
CASSLEGTGGPYNEQFF
>TRBV7-8|.|TRBJ2-1|TRBD2
TGTGCCAGCAGCTTACTAGCGGGGGGGGTGGTGAATGAGCAGTTCTTC
CASSLLAGGVVNEQFF
>TRBV6-6|few|TRBJ1-1|TRBD1
TGTGCCAGCAGTTACGAGACAGGGGTAAGAACTGAAGCTTTCTTT
CASSYETGVRTEAFF
>TRBV11-2|.|TRBJ2-7|.
TGTGCCAGCAGCTTAGTCCTAGGCAGTTCCTACGAGCAGTACTTC
CASSLVLGSSYEQYF
>TRBV6-5|.|TRBJ1-3|.
TGTGCCAGCCGGTCCGTAACGGGAAACACCATATATTTT
CASRSVTGNTIYF
>TRBV6-5|.|TRBJ1-1|.
TGTGCCAGCAGTTACTCGACTGCGACCCCTGAAGCTTTCTTT
CASSYSTATPEAFF
>TRBV2|.|TRBJ1-2|.
TGTGCCAGCAGTGAGGAAGGGGTAGTAGGCTATGGCTACACCTTC
CASSEEGVVGYGYTF
>TRBV5-1|.|TRBJ2-3|TRBD2
TGCGCCAGCAGTTCCACTAGCGGACGGAGCACAGATACGCAGTATTTT
CASSSTSGRSTDTQYF
>TRBV5-1|.|TRBJ2-2|TRBD2
TGCGCCAGCAGCCCCAGACTAGCGGGGGACACCGGGGAGCTGTTTTTT
CASSPRLAGDTGELFF
>TRBV20-1|.|TRBJ1-2|.
TGCAGCGACTTCCAAGGCTACACCTTC
CSDFQGYTF
>TRBV28|.|TRBJ2-3|.
TGTGCCAGCAGTAGCTTGGTTACGCAGTATTTT
CASSSLVTQYF
>TRBV28|.|TRBJ2-6|.
TGTGCCAGCAGACAGTCCGGGGCCAACGTCCTGACTTTC
CASRQSGANVLTF
>TRBV29-1|once|TRBJ1-1|.
TGCAGCGTTGAAAGGCGGCAACCGCCCATCACTGAAGCTTTCTTT
CSVERRQPPITEAFF
>TRBV7-3|.|TRBJ1-2|TRBD1
TGTGCCAGCAGCTTAAACAGGGGAGGTGGTGGCTACACCTTC
CASSLNRGGGGYTF
>TRBV29-1|few|TRBJ1-1|.
TGCAGCGCGGGATGGAACACTGAAGCTTTCTTT
CSAGWNTEAFF
>TRBV6-1|once|TRBJ1-1|TRBD1
TGTGCCAGCACCCGACAGACAGGGGGCACTGAAGCTTTCTTT
CASTRQTGGTEAFF
>TRBV5-4|.|TRBJ2-5|.
TGTGCCAGCAGCCTGCCGGGACACCACCAAGAGACCCAGTACTTC
CASSLPGHHQETQYF
>TRBV10-3|.|TRBJ2-7|.
TGTGCCATCGCCACCGCGGAGGGATTCTACGAGCAGTACTTC
CAIATAEGFYEQYF
>TRBV28|.|TRBJ1-5|.
TGTGCCACGAGGAACCGGGGGACGGATCAGCCCCAGCATTTT
CATRNRGTDQPQHF
>TRBV2|.|TRBJ1-2|TRBD1
TGTGCCGGGGGACAGGGGCGCGAGAGACGTGGTACCTTC
CAGGQGRERRGTF
>TRBV28|few|TRBJ1-5|.
TGTGCCAGCAGTTCCCCAACCCCGCGGGGGGCGGAAAATCAGCCCCAGCATTTT
CASSSPTPRGAENQPQHF
>TRBV27|.|TRBJ1-1|.
TGTGCCAGCAGTTTTCAGGCGCGGGGAATGAACACTGAAGCTTTCTTT
CASSFQARGMNTEAFF
>TRBV5-1|.|TRBJ2-7|.
TGCGCCAGCAGCTTGATTGGGGACAACCCCTACGAGCAGTACTTC
CASSLIGDNPYEQYF
>TRBV5-1|.|TRBJ2-7|.
TGCGCCAGCAGCTCCTTAGGGGGAGTGAAGGACGAGCAGTACTTC
CASSSLGGVKDEQYF
>TRBV2|.|TRBJ2-3|.
TGTGCCAGCCTGGGGCCGGAACGCACAGATACGCAGTATTTT
CASLGPERTDTQYF
>TRBV28|.|TRBJ2-3|.
TGTGCCAGCAGTACAGGGACATTCGGTACGCAGTATTTT
CASSTGTFGTQYF
>TRBV15|.|TRBJ2-3|.
TGTGCCACCAGCAAAGCGATTAGCACAGATACGCAGTATTTT
CATSKAISTDTQYF
>TRBV6-1|.|TRBJ1-5|.
TGTGCCAGCAGCAGGGATCGGAATCAGCCCCAGCATTTT
CASSRDRNQPQHF
>TRBV5-1|.|TRBJ2-3|.
TGCGCCAGCAGCTTTGGCCAGAACACAGATACGCAGTATTTT
CASSFGQNTDTQYF
>TRBV29-1|.|TRBJ1-2|.
TGCAGCGTTGAACGAGGAGGTGGCTACACCTTC
CSVERGGGYTF
>TRBV7-9|.|TRBJ2-5|.
TGTGCCAGCAGCGCTCAAGCCCGGGAGACCCAGTACTTC
CASSAQARETQYF
>TRBV5-1|.|TRBJ2-5|TRBD2
TGCGCCAGCAGCTTGGGAGCCGGGACTAGCATTGGAGAGACCCAGTACTTC
CASSLGAGTSIGETQYF
>TRBV5-1|once|TRBJ1-5|.
TGCGCCAGCAGCTTGGCAGGGAATAGCAATCAGCCCCAGCATTTT
CASSLAGNSNQPQHF
>TRBV27|.|TRBJ2-7|.
TGTGCCAGCTATAAGACGGGAACCTACGAGCAGTACTTC
CASYKTGTYEQYF
>TRBV5-4|.|TRBJ2-1|.
TGTGCCACCCAGCGTGAAGGAGGGAGTTATGAGCAGTTCTTC
CATQREGGSYEQFF
>TRBV5-1|few|TRBJ1-1|.
TGCGCCAGCAGCCCGGAGGTGGCGAACACTGAAGCTTTCTTT
CASSPEVANTEAFF